This T cell receptor (beta chain) was sequenced for a study of T cells in Graves' hyperthyroidism and ophthalmopathy. The V end was cut by 1 base, the J end by 6 bases, with 16 bases between. CDR1 SGHDN and CDR2 FVKESK come from the germline V gene. CDR3 size: 16 residues. Every diagnosis used clinical symptoms, serum thyroxine and TRAb, thyroid ultrasound and orbital computed tomography. Cells are PBMCs isolated from approximately 9.2 ml of fresh blood. Amplification yielded TCR beta CDR3 regions, with RNA transcripts as the source. Researchers ran a first-round RT-PCR on the TCR CDR3 using the HTBI primer set. TCRdb processed the multiplex PCR reads anew with MiXCR; each CDR3 protein has one entry. Of about 330,000 distinct CDR3 sequences in the sample, around 13% were seen once.

The TCR was taken from a woman in her thirties or forties with Graves' ophthalmopathy. The specimen was blood. The chain recombines TRBV14 with TRBJ2-1, with D maybe TRBD2 (6 bases). The CDR3 region has the DNA TGTGCCAGCAGCCAAGTGTCGGGGGTGATGGTCAATGAGCAGTTCTTC. Translating gives CASSQVSGVMVNEQFF.